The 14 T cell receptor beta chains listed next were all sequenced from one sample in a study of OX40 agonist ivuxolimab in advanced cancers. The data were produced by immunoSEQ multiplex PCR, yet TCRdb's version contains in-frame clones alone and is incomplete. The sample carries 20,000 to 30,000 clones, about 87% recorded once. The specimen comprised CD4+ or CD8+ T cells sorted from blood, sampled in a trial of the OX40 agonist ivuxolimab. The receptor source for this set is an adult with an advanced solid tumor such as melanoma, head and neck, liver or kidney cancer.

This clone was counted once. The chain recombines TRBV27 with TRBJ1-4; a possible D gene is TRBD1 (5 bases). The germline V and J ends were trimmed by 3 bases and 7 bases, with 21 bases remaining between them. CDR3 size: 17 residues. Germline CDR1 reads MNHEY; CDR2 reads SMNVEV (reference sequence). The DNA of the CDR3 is TGTGCCAGCAGTTTTACCGGGACTCCGATGCCAGGTGAAAAACTGTTTTTT. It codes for CASSFTGTPMPGEKLFF. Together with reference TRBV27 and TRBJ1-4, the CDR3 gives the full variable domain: EAQVTQNPRYLITVTGKKLTVTCSQNMNHEYMSWYRQDPGLGLRQIYYSMNVEVTDKGDVPEGYKVSRKEKRNFPLILESPSPNQTSLYFCASSFTGTPMPGEKLFFGSGTQLSVL.

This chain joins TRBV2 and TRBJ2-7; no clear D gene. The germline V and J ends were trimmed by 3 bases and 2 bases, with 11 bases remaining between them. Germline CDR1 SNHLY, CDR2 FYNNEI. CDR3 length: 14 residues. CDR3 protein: CASSDQSPPYEQYF. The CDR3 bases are TGTGCCAGCAGTGACCAGTCACCCCCCTACGAGCAGTACTTC. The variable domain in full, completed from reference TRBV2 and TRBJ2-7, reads EPEVTQTPSHQVTQMGQEVILRCVPISNHLYFYWYRQILGQKVEFLVSFYNNEISEKSEIFDDQFSVERPDGSNFTLKIRSTKLEDSAMYFCASSDQSPPYEQYFGPGTRLTVT.

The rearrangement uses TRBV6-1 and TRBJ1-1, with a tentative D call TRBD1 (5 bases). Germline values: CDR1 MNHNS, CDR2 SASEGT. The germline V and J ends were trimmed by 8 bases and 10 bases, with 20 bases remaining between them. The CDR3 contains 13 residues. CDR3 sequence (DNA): TGTGCCAGCCAAGATGGGCAGGGTGGTGTAGCTTTCTTT. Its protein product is CASQDGQGGVAFF.

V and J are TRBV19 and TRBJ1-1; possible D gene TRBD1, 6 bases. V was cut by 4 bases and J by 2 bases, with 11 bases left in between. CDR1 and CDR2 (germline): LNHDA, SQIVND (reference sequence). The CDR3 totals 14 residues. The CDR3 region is CASSTPGQNTEAFF. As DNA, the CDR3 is TGTGCCAGTAGTACCCCGGGACAAAACACTGAAGCTTTCTTT.

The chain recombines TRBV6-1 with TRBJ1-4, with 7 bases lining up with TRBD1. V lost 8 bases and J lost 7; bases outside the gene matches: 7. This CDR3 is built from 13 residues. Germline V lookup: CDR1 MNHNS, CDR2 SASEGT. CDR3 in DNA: TGTGCCAGCGCGGAGGGGGCATTTGAAAAACTGTTTTTT. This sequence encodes CASAEGAFEKLFF.

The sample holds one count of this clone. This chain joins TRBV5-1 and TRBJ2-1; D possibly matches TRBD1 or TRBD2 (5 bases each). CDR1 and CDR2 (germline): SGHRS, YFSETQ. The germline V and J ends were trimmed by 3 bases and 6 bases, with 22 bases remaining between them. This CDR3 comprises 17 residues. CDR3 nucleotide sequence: TGCGCCAGCAGCTCGACATCCGGGACCGCTACCTCCAATGAGCAGTTCTTC. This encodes CASSSTSGTATSNEQFF.

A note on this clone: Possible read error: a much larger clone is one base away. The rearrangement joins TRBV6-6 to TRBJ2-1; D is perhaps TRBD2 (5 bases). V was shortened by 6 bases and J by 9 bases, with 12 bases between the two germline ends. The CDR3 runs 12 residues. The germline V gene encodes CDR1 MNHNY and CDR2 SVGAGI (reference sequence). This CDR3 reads CASSPERGEQFF. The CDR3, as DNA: TGTGCCAGCAGCCCAGAACGGGGTGAGCAGTTCTTC.

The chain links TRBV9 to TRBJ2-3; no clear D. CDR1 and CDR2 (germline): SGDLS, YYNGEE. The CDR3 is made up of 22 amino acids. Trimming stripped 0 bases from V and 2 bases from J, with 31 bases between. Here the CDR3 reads CASSVATSFHSPLPLHTDTQYF. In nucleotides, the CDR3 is TGTGCCAGCAGCGTAGCTACCTCGTTTCACTCCCCACTTCCCTTACACACAGATACGCAGTATTTT.

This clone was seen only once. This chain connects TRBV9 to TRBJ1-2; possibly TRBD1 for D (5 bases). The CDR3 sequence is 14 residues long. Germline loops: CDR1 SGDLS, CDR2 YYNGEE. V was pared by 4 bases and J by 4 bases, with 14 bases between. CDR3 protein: CASSPSGGGYGYTF. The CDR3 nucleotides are TGTGCCAGCAGCCCTAGCGGGGGTGGCTATGGCTACACCTTC.

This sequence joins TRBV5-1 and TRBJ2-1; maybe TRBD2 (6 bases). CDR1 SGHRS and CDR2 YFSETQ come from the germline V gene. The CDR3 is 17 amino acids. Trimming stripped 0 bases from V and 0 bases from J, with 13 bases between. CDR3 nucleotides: TGCGCCAGCAGCTTGGCAGGCGGGATTTACTCCTACAATGAGCAGTTCTTC. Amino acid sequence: CASSLAGGIYSYNEQFF.

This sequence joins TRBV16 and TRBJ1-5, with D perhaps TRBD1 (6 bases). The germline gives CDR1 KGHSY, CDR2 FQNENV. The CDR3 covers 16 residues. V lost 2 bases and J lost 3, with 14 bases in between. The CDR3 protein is CASSQSHSGANQPQHF. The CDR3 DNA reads TGTGCCAGCAGCCAAAGCCACTCAGGGGCCAATCAGCCCCAGCATTTT. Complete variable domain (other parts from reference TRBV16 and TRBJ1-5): GEEVAQTPKHLVRGEGQKAKLYCAPIKGHSYVFWYQQVLKNEFKFLISFQNENVFDETGMPKERFSAKCLPNSPCSLEIQATKLEDSAVYFCASSQSHSGANQPQHFGDGTRLSIL.

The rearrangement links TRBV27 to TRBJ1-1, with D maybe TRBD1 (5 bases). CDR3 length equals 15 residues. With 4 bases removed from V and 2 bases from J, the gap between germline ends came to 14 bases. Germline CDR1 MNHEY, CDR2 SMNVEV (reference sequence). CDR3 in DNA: TGTGCCAGCAGTTACCGGGACCCGGTTAACACTGAAGCTTTCTTT. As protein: CASSYRDPVNTEAFF.

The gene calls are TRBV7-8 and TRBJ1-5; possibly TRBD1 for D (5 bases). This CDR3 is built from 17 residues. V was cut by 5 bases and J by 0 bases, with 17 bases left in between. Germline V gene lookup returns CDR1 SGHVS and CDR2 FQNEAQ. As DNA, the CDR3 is TGTGCCAGCAGCGTACTCTTCCGGGACGATAGCAATCAGCCCCAGCATTTT. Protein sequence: CASSVLFRDDSNQPQHF.

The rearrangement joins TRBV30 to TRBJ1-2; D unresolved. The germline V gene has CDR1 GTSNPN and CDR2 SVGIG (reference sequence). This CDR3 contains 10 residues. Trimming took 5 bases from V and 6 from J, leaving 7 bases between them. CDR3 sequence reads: CAWGSDGYTF. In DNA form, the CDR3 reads TGTGCCTGGGGCTCGGATGGCTACACCTTC.